Shown below are 29 T cell receptor beta chains from a single sample sequenced in a study of T-cell reconstitution after alpha-beta-depleted transplantation in children. Preparation of the TCRbeta library involved a method that used unique molecular identifiers. TCRdb itself ran the PCR reads through MiXCR, one entry per CDR3 protein. In the table there are approximately 1,000,000 distinct CDR3 sequences, roughly 31% of which are singletons. The starting material was PBMCs, mostly from graft donor cells, obtained 360 days after TCRalphabeta/CD19-depleted stem cell transplant. Receptors originate from a boy under two years old who had a stem cell transplant for SCID, so the T cells may come from the graft donor.

V usage is TRBV3-1 and J usage is TRBJ1-5; D remains unclear. CDR1 is LGHDT and CDR2 is YNNKEL in the germline V gene (reference sequence). Trimming pared 4 bases from V and 4 bases from J, leaving 8 bases between. The CDR3 is made up of 13 amino acids. In DNA form, the CDR3 reads TGTGCCAGCAGCCGGGTTCGGAATCAGCCCCAGCATTTT. This sequence encodes CASSRVRNQPQHF.

The chain links TRBV7-7 to TRBJ2-2; TRBD1 or TRBD2 may be the D gene (6 bases each). The CDR3 totals 18 residues. Trimming cost V 4 bases and J 3 bases, with 21 bases left between them. Germline-derived CDR1 and CDR2 are SSHAT and FNYEAQ (reference sequence). This CDR3 is CASSSGSRGRTDTGELFF. CDR3 DNA: TGTGCCAGCAGCTCGGGTAGTAGGGGGAGGACGGACACCGGGGAGCTGTTTTTT.

This chain joins TRBV5-1 and TRBJ2-2, with D perhaps TRBD1 (5 bases). CDR3 size: 15 residues. Between the trimmed V and J ends, which lost 5 bases and 2 bases, there was a span of 13 bases. Germline lookup yields CDR1 SGHRS and CDR2 YFSETQ. CDR3 in amino acids: CASSEEQVNTGELFF. In nucleotides, the CDR3 is TGCGCCAGCAGTGAAGAACAGGTTAACACCGGGGAGCTGTTTTTT.

The rearrangement uses TRBV9 and TRBJ2-4, with D perhaps matching TRBD2 (6 bases). Trimming took off 4 bases at V and 0 bases at J, with 14 bases between the two ends. The length of the CDR3 is 16 residues. Germline V gene sequence: CDR1 SGDLS, CDR2 YYNGEE. The CDR3 protein is CASSPEGGLAKNIQYF. The CDR3 DNA follows: TGTGCCAGCAGCCCAGAGGGAGGACTAGCCAAAAACATTCAGTACTTC.

V usage is TRBV20-1 and J usage is TRBJ2-7, with 7 positions matching TRBD1. Germline V CDR1 and CDR2: DFQATT, SNEGSKA (reference sequence). V lost 5 bases to trimming and J lost 3 bases; unmatched junction nucleotides: 10. The length of the CDR3 is 14 residues. The chain's CDR3 is CSARRQGANYEQYF. CDR3 in DNA: TGCAGTGCTCGCCGACAGGGAGCGAACTACGAGCAGTACTTC.

The CDR3 loop reads CAWSVGGNLAKNIQYF. CDR3 nucleotide sequence: TGTGCCTGGAGTGTAGGAGGAAATCTAGCCAAAAACATTCAGTACTTC. This chain links TRBV30 with TRBJ2-4; D may be TRBD2 (5 bases). Trimming removed 0 bases from V and 0 bases from J, with 12 bases in between. This CDR3 region has 16 residues. Germline-derived CDR1 and CDR2 are GTSNPN and SVGIG (reference sequence).

The chain joins TRBV3-1 to TRBJ2-1; 11 bases fit TRBD2. V shed 2 bases, J shed 4 bases, and the junction held 4 bases outside the gene matches. The CDR3 runs to 16 residues. Per germline, CDR1 LGHDT and CDR2 YNNKEL (reference sequence). The CDR3 coding sequence is TGTGCCAGCAGCCAACCGACTAGCGGGATTTACAATGAGCAGTTCTTC. Amino acids: CASSQPTSGIYNEQFF.

This clonotype was seen a few times. The chain joins TRBV6-2 or TRBV6-3 to TRBJ2-3; maybe TRBD2 (6 bases). The CDR3 covers 18 residues. Trimming removed 4 bases from V and 1 base from J, with 21 bases in between. In germline, CDR1 is MNHEY, CDR2 SVGEGT. CDR3 DNA: TGTGCCAGCAGTTCCGCAGGGAGGTCTGTCCGTCGCACAGATACGCAGTATTTT. Protein: CASSSAGRSVRRTDTQYF.

The rearrangement links TRBV25-1 to TRBJ1-4; D may be TRBD1 (6 bases). With 6 bases removed from V and 7 bases from J, the gap between germline ends came to 15 bases. Germline lookup yields CDR1 MGHDK and CDR2 SYGVNS. This CDR3 region has 14 residues. The CDR3 DNA reads as TGTGCCAGCAGAGGACAGCCTACAAGTGAAAAACTGTTTTTT. Protein sequence: CASRGQPTSEKLFF. The full variable domain, rest sourced from reference TRBV25-1 and TRBJ1-4, is EADIYQTPRYLVIGTGKKITLECSQTMGHDKMYWYQQDPGMELHLIHYSYGVNSTEKGDLSSESTVSRIRTEHFPLTLESARPSHTSQYLCASRGQPTSEKLFFGSGTQLSVL.

The chain carries TRBV20-1 and TRBJ2-3, with 8 bases matching TRBD2. V was pared by 0 bases and J by 7 bases, with 12 bases of the junction left unmatched. CDR3 length: 16 amino acids. Germline values: CDR1 DFQATT, CDR2 SNEGSKA (reference sequence). The CDR3 region has the DNA TGCAGTGCTAGAGATTGGGCACTAGCGGTGGGACATACGCAGTATTTT. Its translation: CSARDWALAVGHTQYF.

This sequence joins TRBV7-6 and TRBJ2-2; TRBD2 aligns across 7 bases. CDR1 is SGHVS and CDR2 is FNYEAQ in the germline V gene. The CDR3 covers 14 residues. Trimming took 4 bases from V and 8 from J; bases not matched to a gene: 7. The CDR3 DNA sequence: TGTGCCAGCAGCTCCTGGGGGAGGGGAGGGGAGCTGTTTTTT. This sequence encodes CASSSWGRGGELFF.

This clonotype was picked up a small number of times. CDR3 in DNA: TGTGCCAGCAGTCCCCCGGCCAACGTCCTGACTTTC. The encoded protein is CASSPPANVLTF. The genes are TRBV28 and TRBJ2-6; D is unresolved. The CDR3 spans 12 residues. Germline V CDR1 and CDR2: MDHEN, SYDVKM. V gave up 5 bases and J gave up 6 bases, with 5 bases separating them.

This clonotype was observed at least ten times. This rearrangement joins TRBV12-3 or TRBV12-4 to TRBJ2-5, with D possibly matching TRBD2 (7 bases). CDR3 length: 15 amino acids. The germline V and J ends were trimmed by 3 bases and 1 base, with 12 bases remaining between them. The CDR3 DNA reads as TGTGCCAGCAGTTTGGGGCGGGGGCTCCAAGAGACCCAGTACTTC. Its protein product is CASSLGRGLQETQYF.

This chain links TRBV6-1 with TRBJ2-7; 8 bases fit TRBD1. The CDR3 is 14 residues long. J was trimmed by 2 bases and V by 7 bases; bases with no gene match: 7. CDR1 MNHNS and CDR2 SASEGT come from the germline V gene. The CDR3 coding sequence is TGTGCCAGCACTAGGACACAGGGGGCCTACGAGCAGTACTTC. Amino acids: CASTRTQGAYEQYF.

In its sample, this clonotype was seen a few times. The rearrangement joins TRBV11-1 to TRBJ2-1, with D possibly matching TRBD1 (5 bases). The V and J ends lost 5 bases and 10 bases respectively, with 12 bases between them. CDR1 is SGHAT, CDR2 FQDESV, per germline (reference sequence). The CDR3 extends over 12 amino acids. The CDR3 spells CASSPQGYEQFF. The CDR3 DNA follows: TGTGCCAGCAGCCCCCAGGGATACGAGCAGTTCTTC.

This clonotype was seen a handful of times. V is TRBV5-1 and J is TRBJ2-3; D call uncertain. V lost 4 bases and J lost 0, with 12 bases in between. This CDR3 comprises 15 residues. From germline, CDR1 is SGHRS and CDR2 YFSETQ. The CDR3 reads CASSPGAVSTDTQYF. DNA for the CDR3: TGCGCCAGCAGCCCTGGTGCAGTTAGCACAGATACGCAGTATTTT.

This clonotype was detected a few times. The chain has TRBV6-2 or TRBV6-3 and TRBJ2-7; D ambiguous. Trimming removed 5 bases at V and 0 bases at J, with 5 bases between. CDR3 length: 12 residues. Germline V CDR1 and CDR2: MNHEY, SVGEGT. The CDR3 nucleotides are TGTGCCAGCAGTCGGCTCTCCTACGAGCAGTACTTC. It translates to CASSRLSYEQYF.

V is TRBV27 and J is TRBJ2-7; TRBD1 matches at 8 bases. V was pared by 5 bases and J by 5 bases, with 11 bases of the junction left unmatched. The CDR3 contains 15 residues. Germline V gene sequence: CDR1 MNHEY, CDR2 SMNVEV (reference sequence). For the CDR3, the DNA is TGTGCCAGCAGTCCCCTCCGGACAGGGAGAAACGAGCAGTACTTC. Residues: CASSPLRTGRNEQYF.

This clonotype was found a few times. V is TRBV4-2 and J is TRBJ2-1, with 9 bases that match TRBD1. V shed 4 bases and J 8 bases; nucleotides not matched to a gene: 9. From germline, CDR1 is LGHNA and CDR2 YNFKEQ. The CDR3 totals 15 residues. CDR3 region: CASSRTGEGLDEQFF. The CDR3, as DNA: TGTGCCAGCAGCCGGACAGGGGAGGGGCTCGATGAGCAGTTCTTC.

The chain carries TRBV15 and TRBJ2-5; unclear D gene. Deletions cut 1 base from V and 3 bases from J, with 12 bases between. This CDR3 is built from 15 residues. Germline lookup yields CDR1 LNHNV and CDR2 YYDKDF (reference sequence). The CDR3 reads CATSRGMSSEETQYF. CDR3 sequence (DNA): TGTGCCACCAGCAGAGGGATGTCTTCGGAAGAGACCCAGTACTTC.

The chain has TRBV20-1 and TRBJ1-1; 9 bases are shared with TRBD1. Germline CDR1 reads DFQATT; CDR2 reads SNEGSKA (reference sequence). This CDR3 has 15 residues. V dropped 5 bases and J dropped 4; count of bases not matched to a gene: 11. The CDR3 is CSAPTIRTGVTEAFF. The CDR3 DNA reads TGCAGTGCTCCCACCATTAGGACAGGGGTCACTGAAGCTTTCTTT.

The chain recombines TRBV30 with TRBJ2-4; weak D call: TRBD2 (6 bases). Germline values: CDR1 GTSNPN, CDR2 SVGIG (reference sequence). With 1 base removed from V and 5 bases from J, the gap between germline ends came to 15 bases. The CDR3 extends over 15 amino acids. CDR3 sequence: CAWSEGGAGQNIQYF. The CDR3 DNA reads as TGTGCCTGGAGTGAGGGCGGGGCAGGCCAAAACATTCAGTACTTC.

This chain connects TRBV29-1 to TRBJ2-7; maybe TRBD1 (6 bases). Trimming took off 7 bases at V and 5 bases at J, with 21 bases between the two ends. CDR3 length: 14 residues. The V gene's germline CDR1 is SQVTM and CDR2 ANQGSEA. CDR3 in amino acids: CSAAETGKGDEQYF. The CDR3 nucleotides are TGCAGCGCCGCTGAAACAGGGAAAGGAGACGAGCAGTACTTC.

This clonotype came up a few times. The rearrangement joins TRBV7-9 to TRBJ2-2; D might be TRBD2 (6 bases). Trimming left V 6 bases short and J 1 base short, with 12 bases between. The germline CDR1 and CDR2 sequences are SEHNR and FQNEAQ (reference sequence). The CDR3 spans 15 residues. The CDR3 nucleotides are TGTGCCAGCAGTCGTGTAGCGGTGAACACCGGGGAGCTGTTTTTT. As protein: CASSRVAVNTGELFF.

This clonotype was picked up one time. This chain joins TRBV3-1 and TRBJ2-7, with 7 positions matching TRBD2. Germline V CDR1 and CDR2: LGHDT, YNNKEL (reference sequence). The CDR3 runs 15 residues. The ends lost 4 bases at V and 3 bases at J; junction bases unmatched: 9. CDR3 nucleotide sequence: TGTGCCAGCAGCCTCCGGGGAGGGGCACGCTACGAGCAGTACTTC. Protein product: CASSLRGGARYEQYF.

This chain uses TRBV2 with TRBJ2-6; TRBD1 aligns across 8 bases. The junction had 5 bases not matched to a gene; V was cut back by 4 bases and J by 0 bases. Per germline, CDR1 SNHLY and CDR2 FYNNEI. The CDR3 has 17 residues. CDR3 nucleotide sequence: TGTGCCAGCAGTGGAGGACAGGGATCCTCTGGGGCCAACGTCCTGACTTTC. As protein: CASSGGQGSSGANVLTF.

V and J are TRBV10-2 and TRBJ2-1; D gene uncertain. The CDR3 length is 13 residues. From germline, CDR1 is WSHSY and CDR2 SAAADI. V lost 6 bases, J lost 4 bases, and 10 bases lay in between. CDR3 bases: TGCGCCAGCAGGGGATTGGGTTACAATGAGCAGTTCTTC. Translation gives CASRGLGYNEQFF.

In this sample, this clonotype turned up once. The chain is built from TRBV5-5 and TRBJ1-2; TRBD1 matches 9 bases. The CDR3 sequence is 15 residues long. Germline V CDR1 and CDR2: SGHKS, YYEKEE (reference sequence). Losses at the gene ends were 2 bases for V and 3 bases for J; bases not matched to a gene: 5. This chain's CDR3 is CASSLQGANHYGYTF. DNA of the CDR3: TGTGCCAGCAGCTTACAGGGGGCCAATCACTATGGCTACACCTTC.

This chain connects TRBV10-3 to TRBJ1-1; possible D gene TRBD1, 5 bases. This CDR3 is 14 amino acids long. The germline V and J ends were trimmed by 1 base and 7 bases, with 13 bases remaining between them. Germline-derived CDR1 and CDR2 are ENHRY and SYGVKD. The CDR3 nucleotides read TGTGCCATCAGTGAGTTGGGAGGGGCCGGTGAAGCTTTCTTT. It is translated as CAISELGGAGEAFF.